What follows are 11 T cell receptor beta chains derived from one specimen sequenced in a study of T cell responses to AZD1222 COVID-19 vaccine. Using immunoSEQ multiplex PCR, the repertoire was profiled, and TCRdb retains in-frame clones only, with some absent. The table shows more than 95,000 clones, with around 92% occurring only once. The sequencing used peripheral blood, collected on day 0 of AZD1222 vaccination. These receptors all come from an adult in good health.

In its sample, this clone was seen a few times. This chain joins TRBV14 and TRBJ2-3, with D perhaps TRBD2 (7 bases). The V gene's germline CDR1 is SGHDN and CDR2 FVKESK. With 0 bases removed from V and 4 bases from J, the gap between germline ends came to 11 bases. The CDR3 runs to 15 residues. The CDR3 nucleotides are TGTGCCAGCAGCCAAGATTCGGGGGGCCCAGATACGCAGTATTTT. This codes for CASSQDSGGPDTQYF.

The rearrangement joins TRBV5-1 to TRBJ1-2; D possibly corresponds to TRBD1 (6 bases). V lost 2 bases and J 6 bases, leaving 14 bases between the germline ends. This CDR3 comprises 14 residues. Germline-derived CDR1 and CDR2 are SGHRS and YFSETQ. The CDR3 is CASSLGGGGDGYTF. CDR3 sequence (DNA): TGCGCCAGCAGCTTAGGCGGGGGCGGCGATGGCTACACCTTC.

The chain joins TRBV5-6 to TRBJ1-2; D remains unclear. V was pared by 3 bases and J by 4 bases, with 16 bases between. The CDR3 covers 15 residues. CDR1 is SGHDT, CDR2 YYEEEE, per germline. The CDR3: CASSSPGEIRYGYTF. The CDR3 coding sequence is TGTGCCAGCAGCTCCCCTGGGGAAATTCGCTATGGCTACACCTTC. The full variable domain, in which reference TRBV5-6 and TRBJ1-2 provide the parts outside the CDR3, is DAGVTQSPTHLIKTRGQQVTLRCSPKSGHDTVSWYQQALGQGPQFIFQYYEEEERQRGNFPDRFSGHQFPNYSSELNVNALLLGDSALYLCASSSPGEIRYGYTFGSGTRLTVV.

This clone is a singleton in its sample. This chain links TRBV6-5 with TRBJ2-1; 11 nucleotides align to TRBD2. Germline V gives CDR1 MNHEY, CDR2 SVGAGI. CDR3 length equals 16 residues. J lost 7 bases, V lost 4 bases, and 9 bases had no gene match. The DNA of the CDR3 is TGTGCCAGCAGTTTCCCACTAGCGGGAGCGTGGAATGAGCAGTTCTTC. This sequence encodes CASSFPLAGAWNEQFF.

This clone was detected only a few times. V is TRBV3-1 (or the pseudogene TRBV3-2) and J is TRBJ1-1; D is perhaps TRBD1 (5 bases). This CDR3 has 15 residues. The V gene's germline CDR1 is LGHDT and CDR2 YNNKEL (reference sequence). The ends were cut back, 7 bases at V and 0 bases at J, with 15 bases in the middle. The CDR3 DNA is TGTGCCAGCACCCCTCCCGGGACGGTGAACACTGAAGCTTTCTTT. This gives the protein CASTPPGTVNTEAFF.

V usage is TRBV6-2 or TRBV6-3 and J usage is TRBJ2-5, with D uncertain. V lost 2 bases and J 9 bases, leaving 7 bases between the germline ends. Germline V gives CDR1 MNHEY, CDR2 SVGEGT. The CDR3 extends over 11 amino acids. CDR3 DNA: TGTGCCAGCAGTTACCAAAGGGCCCAGTACTTC. This gives the protein CASSYQRAQYF.

The chain joins TRBV29-1 to TRBJ1-2; D is uncertain. Germline CDR1 and CDR2: SQVTM and ANQGSEA. This CDR3 has 12 amino acids. The germline V and J ends were trimmed by 4 bases and 0 bases, with 6 bases remaining between them. Written as DNA, the CDR3 is TGCAGCGTTGTTAGCTCTAACTATGGCTACACCTTC. This gives the protein CSVVSSNYGYTF. The full variable domain, its missing parts supplied by reference TRBV29-1 and TRBJ1-2, is SAVISQKPSRDICQRGTSLTIQCQVDSQVTMMFWYRQQPGQSLTLIATANQGSEATYESGFVIDKFPISRPNLTFSTLTVSNMSPEDSSIYLCSVVSSNYGYTFGSGTRLTVV.

The chain combines TRBV28 with TRBJ1-5; 7 bases are shared with TRBD1. Per the germline V gene, CDR1 is MDHEN and CDR2 is SYDVKM. The CDR3 runs 11 residues. V was pared by 7 bases and J by 11 bases, with 5 bases of the junction left unmatched. The CDR3 DNA sequence: TGTGCCAGCAACGCCAGGGGGACCCAGCATTTT. This gives the protein CASNARGTQHF. The full variable domain, rest sourced from reference TRBV28 and TRBJ1-5, is DVKVTQSSRYLVKRTGEKVFLECVQDMDHENMFWYRQDPGLGLRLIYFSYDVKMKEKGDIPEGYSVSREKKERFSLILESASTNQTSMYLCASNARGTQHFGDGTRLSIL.

V and J are TRBV18 and TRBJ2-5; D not certain. Trimming took 3 bases from V and 4 from J, leaving 3 bases between them. Germline CDR1 is KGHSH and CDR2 is LQKENI. The CDR3 totals 11 residues. The CDR3 DNA follows: TGTGCCAGCTCACCGATAGAGACCCAGTACTTC. The encoded protein is CASSPIETQYF.

The chain couples TRBV24-1 to TRBJ2-3; D not resolved. Germline V gives CDR1 KGHDR, CDR2 SFDVKD. The CDR3 runs to 11 residues. The V gene lost 7 bases and the J gene lost 6 bases, with 7 bases spanning the gap. The CDR3 here is CATRSGDTQYF. The CDR3, as DNA: TGTGCCACCAGATCCGGGGATACGCAGTATTTT.

The rearrangement links TRBV7-9 to TRBJ1-3, with D uncertain. V lost 1 base to trimming and J lost 0 bases, with 7 bases between them. Germline values: CDR1 SEHNR, CDR2 FQNEAQ (reference sequence). This CDR3 region has 15 residues. The CDR3 DNA reads as TGTGCCAGCAGCTTAGAAGGGAACTCTGGAAACACCATATATTTT. This encodes CASSLEGNSGNTIYF.